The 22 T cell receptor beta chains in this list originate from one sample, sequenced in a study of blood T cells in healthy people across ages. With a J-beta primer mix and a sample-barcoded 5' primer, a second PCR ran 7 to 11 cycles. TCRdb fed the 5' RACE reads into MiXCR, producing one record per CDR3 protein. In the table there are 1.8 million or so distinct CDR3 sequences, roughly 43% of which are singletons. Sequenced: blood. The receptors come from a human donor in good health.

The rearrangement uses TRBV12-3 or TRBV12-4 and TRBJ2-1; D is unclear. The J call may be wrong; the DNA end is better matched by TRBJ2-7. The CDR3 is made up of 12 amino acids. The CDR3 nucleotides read TGTGCCAGCAGATACAGATACAATGAGCAGTACTTC. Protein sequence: CASRYRYNEQYF.

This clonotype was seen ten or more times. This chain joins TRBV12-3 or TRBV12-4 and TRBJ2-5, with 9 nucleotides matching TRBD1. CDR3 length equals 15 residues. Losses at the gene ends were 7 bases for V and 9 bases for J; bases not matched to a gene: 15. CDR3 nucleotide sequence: TGTGCCAGCACTTTGGGGTCGGGACAGGGTGTTTCCCAGTACTTC. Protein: CASTLGSGQGVSQYF.

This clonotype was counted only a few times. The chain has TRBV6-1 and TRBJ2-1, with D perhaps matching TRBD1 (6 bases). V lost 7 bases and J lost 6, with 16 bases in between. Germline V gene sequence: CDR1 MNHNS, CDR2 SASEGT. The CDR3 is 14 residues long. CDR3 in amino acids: CASTKGHDFNEQFF. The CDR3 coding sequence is TGTGCCAGCACTAAGGGACACGACTTCAATGAGCAGTTCTTC.

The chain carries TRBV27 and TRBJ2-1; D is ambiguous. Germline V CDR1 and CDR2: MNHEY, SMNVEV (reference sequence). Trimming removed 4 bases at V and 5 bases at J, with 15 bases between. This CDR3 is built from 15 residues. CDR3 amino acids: CASSSLGTANNEQFF. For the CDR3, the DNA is TGTGCCAGCAGTTCCTTGGGTACAGCTAACAATGAGCAGTTCTTC.

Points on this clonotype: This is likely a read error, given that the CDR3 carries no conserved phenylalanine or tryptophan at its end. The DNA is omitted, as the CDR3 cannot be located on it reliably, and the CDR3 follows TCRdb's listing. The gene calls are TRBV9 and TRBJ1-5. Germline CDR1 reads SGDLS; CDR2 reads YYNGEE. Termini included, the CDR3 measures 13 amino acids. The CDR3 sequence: CASSANSNQPRHL.

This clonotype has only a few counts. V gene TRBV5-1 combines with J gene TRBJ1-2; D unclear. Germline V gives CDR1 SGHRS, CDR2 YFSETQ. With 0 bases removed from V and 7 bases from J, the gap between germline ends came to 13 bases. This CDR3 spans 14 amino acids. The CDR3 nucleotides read TGCGCCAGCAGCTTGGATGGGGAGCCGGGTGGCTACACCTTC. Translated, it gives CASSLDGEPGGYTF.

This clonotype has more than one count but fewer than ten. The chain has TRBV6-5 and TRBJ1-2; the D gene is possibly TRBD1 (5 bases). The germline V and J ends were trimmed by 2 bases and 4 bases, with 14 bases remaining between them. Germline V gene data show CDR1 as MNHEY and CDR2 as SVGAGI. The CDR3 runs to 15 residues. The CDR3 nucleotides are TGTGCCAGCAGTTACATTGGGGAGGGGAGCTATGGCTACACCTTC. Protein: CASSYIGEGSYGYTF.

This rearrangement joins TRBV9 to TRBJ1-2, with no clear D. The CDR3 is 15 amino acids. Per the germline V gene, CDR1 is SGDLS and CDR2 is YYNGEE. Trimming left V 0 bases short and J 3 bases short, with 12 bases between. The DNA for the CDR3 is TGTGCCAGCAGCGTAGCAGTTTCCCCGGACTATGGCTACACCTTC. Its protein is CASSVAVSPDYGYTF.

In nucleotides, the CDR3 is TGTGCCAGCACCCAGCTAGCGAGGGTTTCCGAGCAGTACTTC. Amino acid sequence: CASTQLARVSEQYF. The J gene is TRBJ2-7, the V gene TRBV6-2 or TRBV6-3, with D perhaps TRBD2 (6 bases). V shed 7 bases and J shed 6 bases, with 19 bases lying between them. Germline CDR1 MNHEY, CDR2 SVGEGT. The CDR3 is 14 amino acids.

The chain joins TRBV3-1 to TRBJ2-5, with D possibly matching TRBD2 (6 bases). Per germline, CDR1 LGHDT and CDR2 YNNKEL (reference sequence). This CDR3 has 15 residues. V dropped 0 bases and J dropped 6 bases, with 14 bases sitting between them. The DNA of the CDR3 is TGTGCCAGCAGCCAAGATTTGGGGACTTCAAAGACCCAGTACTTC. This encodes CASSQDLGTSKTQYF.

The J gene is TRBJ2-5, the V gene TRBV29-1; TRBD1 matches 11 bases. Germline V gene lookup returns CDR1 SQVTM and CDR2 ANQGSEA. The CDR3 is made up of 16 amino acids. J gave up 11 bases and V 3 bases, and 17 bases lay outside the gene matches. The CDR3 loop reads CSVDSLGQGAYGEQYF. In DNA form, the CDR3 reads TGCAGCGTTGATTCCCTTGGACAGGGGGCTTATGGTGAGCAGTACTTC.

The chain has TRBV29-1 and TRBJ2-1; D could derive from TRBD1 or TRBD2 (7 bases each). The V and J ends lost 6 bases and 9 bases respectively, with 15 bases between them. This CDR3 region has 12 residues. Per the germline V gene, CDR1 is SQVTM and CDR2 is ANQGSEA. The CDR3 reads CSVKTGEGEQFF. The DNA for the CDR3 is TGCAGCGTGAAAACAGGGGAGGGTGAGCAGTTCTTC.

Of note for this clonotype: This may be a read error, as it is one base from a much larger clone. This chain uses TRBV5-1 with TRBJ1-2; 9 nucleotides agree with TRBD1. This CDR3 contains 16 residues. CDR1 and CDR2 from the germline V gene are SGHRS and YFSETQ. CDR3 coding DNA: TGCGCCAGCAGCTTGGATACTACAGGGGGCGTCTATGGCCACACCTTC. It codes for CASSLDTTGGVYGHTF.

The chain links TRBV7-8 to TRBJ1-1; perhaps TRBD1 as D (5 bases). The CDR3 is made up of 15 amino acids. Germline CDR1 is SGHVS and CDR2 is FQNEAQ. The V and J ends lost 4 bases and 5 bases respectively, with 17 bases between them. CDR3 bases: TGTGCCAGCAGCTCCCGGACACCCCCAGGAACTGAAGCTTTCTTT. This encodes CASSSRTPPGTEAFF.

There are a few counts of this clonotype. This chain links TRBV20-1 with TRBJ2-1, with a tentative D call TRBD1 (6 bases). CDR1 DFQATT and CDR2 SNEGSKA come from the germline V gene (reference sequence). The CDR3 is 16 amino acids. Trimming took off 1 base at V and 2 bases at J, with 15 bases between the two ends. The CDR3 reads CSARGQGGFTYNEQFF. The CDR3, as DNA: TGCAGTGCTAGAGGCCAAGGGGGATTCACCTACAATGAGCAGTTCTTC.

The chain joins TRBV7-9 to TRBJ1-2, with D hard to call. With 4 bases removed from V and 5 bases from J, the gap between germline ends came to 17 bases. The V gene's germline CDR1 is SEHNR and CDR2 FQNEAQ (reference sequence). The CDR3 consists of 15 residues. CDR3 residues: CASSSDDYHFYGYTF. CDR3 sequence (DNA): TGTGCCAGCAGCTCAGACGACTATCATTTTTATGGCTACACCTTC. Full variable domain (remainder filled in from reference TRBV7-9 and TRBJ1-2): DTGVSQNPRHKITKRGQNVTFRCDPISEHNRLYWYRQTLGQGPEFLTYFQNEAQLEKSRLLSDRFSAERPKGSFSTLEIQRTEQGDSAMYLCASSSDDYHFYGYTFGSGTRLTVV.

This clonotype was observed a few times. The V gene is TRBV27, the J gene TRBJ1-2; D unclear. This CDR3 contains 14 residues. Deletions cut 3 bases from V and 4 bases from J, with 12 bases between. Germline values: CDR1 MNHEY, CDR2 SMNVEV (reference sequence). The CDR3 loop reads CASSFGVFGYGYTF. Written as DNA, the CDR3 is TGTGCCAGCAGTTTTGGGGTCTTTGGCTATGGCTACACCTTC.

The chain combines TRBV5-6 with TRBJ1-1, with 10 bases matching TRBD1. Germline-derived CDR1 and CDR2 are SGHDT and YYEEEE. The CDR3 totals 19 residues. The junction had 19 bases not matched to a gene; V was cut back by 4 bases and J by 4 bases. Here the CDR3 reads CASSQNRDRGRSYSTEAFF. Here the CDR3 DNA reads TGTGCCAGCAGCCAAAACCGGGACAGGGGCCGGAGTTATAGCACTGAAGCTTTCTTT.

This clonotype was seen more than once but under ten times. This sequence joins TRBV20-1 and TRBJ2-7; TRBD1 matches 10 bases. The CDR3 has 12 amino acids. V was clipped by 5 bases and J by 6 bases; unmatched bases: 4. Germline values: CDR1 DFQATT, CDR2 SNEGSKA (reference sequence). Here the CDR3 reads CSAHDRGLEQYF. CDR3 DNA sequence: TGCAGTGCTCATGACAGGGGGCTCGAGCAGTACTTC.

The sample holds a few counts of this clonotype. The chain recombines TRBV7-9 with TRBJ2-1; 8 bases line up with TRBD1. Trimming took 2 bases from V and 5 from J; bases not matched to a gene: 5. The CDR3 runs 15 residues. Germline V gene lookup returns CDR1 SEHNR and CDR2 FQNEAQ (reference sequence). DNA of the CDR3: TGTGCCAGCAGCTTACAGGGGGCCGGGGACAATGAGCAGTTCTTC. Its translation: CASSLQGAGDNEQFF.

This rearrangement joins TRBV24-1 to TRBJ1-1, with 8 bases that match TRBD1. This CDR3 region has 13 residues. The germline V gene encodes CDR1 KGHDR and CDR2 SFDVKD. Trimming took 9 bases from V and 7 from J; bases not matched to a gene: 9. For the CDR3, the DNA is TGTGCCACCCGGATGACAGGGGAGGATGAAGCTTTCTTT. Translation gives CATRMTGEDEAFF.

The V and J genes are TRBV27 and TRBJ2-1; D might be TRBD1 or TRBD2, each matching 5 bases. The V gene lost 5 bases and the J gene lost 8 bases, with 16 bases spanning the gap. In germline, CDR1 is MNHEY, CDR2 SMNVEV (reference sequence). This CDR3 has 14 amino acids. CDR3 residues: CASSRDPLVYEQFF. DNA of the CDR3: TGTGCCAGCAGTCGGGACCCCCTAGTGTATGAGCAGTTCTTC.